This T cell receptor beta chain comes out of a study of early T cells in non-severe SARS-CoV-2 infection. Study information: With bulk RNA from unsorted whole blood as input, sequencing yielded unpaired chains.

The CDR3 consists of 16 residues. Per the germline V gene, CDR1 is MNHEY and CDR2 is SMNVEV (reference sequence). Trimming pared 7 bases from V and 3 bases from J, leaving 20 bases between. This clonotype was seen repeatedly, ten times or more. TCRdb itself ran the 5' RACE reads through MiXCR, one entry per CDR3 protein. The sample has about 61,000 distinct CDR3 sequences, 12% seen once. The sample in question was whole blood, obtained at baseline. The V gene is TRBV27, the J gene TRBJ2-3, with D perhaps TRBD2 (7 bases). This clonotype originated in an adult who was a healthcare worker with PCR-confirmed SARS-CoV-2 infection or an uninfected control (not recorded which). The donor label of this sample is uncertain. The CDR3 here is CASTRTRGRVTDTQYF. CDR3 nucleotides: TGTGCCAGCACCCGAACGCGGGGGCGCGTTACAGATACGCAGTATTTT.